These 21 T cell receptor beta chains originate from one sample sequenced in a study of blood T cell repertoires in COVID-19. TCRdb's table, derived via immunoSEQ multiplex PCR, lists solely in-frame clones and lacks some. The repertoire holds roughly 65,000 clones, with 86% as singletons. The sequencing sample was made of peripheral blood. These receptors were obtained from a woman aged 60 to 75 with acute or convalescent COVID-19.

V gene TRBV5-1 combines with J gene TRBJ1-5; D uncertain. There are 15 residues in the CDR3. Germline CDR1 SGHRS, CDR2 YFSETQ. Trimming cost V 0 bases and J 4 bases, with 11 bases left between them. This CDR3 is CASSLVPGKNQPQHF. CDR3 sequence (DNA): TGCGCCAGCAGCTTGGTACCGGGAAAAAATCAGCCCCAGCATTTT.

The CDR3, as DNA: TGTGCCAGCAGCTATATAAACTTATACAATGAGCAGTTCTTC. Amino acids: CASSYINLYNEQFF. This chain links TRBV11-2 with TRBJ2-1, with D unresolved. This CDR3 contains 14 residues. V was shortened by 4 bases and J by 4 bases, with 11 bases between the two germline ends. Per the germline V gene, CDR1 is SGHAT and CDR2 is FQNNGV. The full variable domain, rest sourced from reference TRBV11-2 and TRBJ2-1, is EAGVAQSPRYKIIEKRQSVAFWCNPISGHATLYWYQQILGQGPKLLIQFQNNGVVDDSQLPKDRFSAERLKGVDSTLKIQPAKLEDSAVYLCASSYINLYNEQFFGPGTRLTVL.

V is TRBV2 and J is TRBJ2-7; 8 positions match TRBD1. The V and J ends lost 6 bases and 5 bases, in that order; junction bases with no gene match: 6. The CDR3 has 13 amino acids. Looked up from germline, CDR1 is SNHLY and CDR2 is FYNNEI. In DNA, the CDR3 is TGTGCCAGCAGGAGGACAGGGTCCGACGAGCAGTACTTC. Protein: CASRRTGSDEQYF.

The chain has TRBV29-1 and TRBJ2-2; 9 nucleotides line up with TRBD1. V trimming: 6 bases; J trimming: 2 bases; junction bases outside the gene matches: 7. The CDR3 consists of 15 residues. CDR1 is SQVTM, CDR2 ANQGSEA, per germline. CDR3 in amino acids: CSVETGGANTGELFF. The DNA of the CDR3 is TGCAGCGTGGAAACAGGGGGCGCAAACACCGGGGAGCTGTTTTTT.

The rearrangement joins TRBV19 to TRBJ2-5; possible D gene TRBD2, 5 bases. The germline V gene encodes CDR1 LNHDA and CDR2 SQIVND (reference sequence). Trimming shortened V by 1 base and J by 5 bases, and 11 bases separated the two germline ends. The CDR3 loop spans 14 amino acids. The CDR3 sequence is CASSIAWGVETQYF. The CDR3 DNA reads TGTGCCAGTAGTATAGCTTGGGGAGTGGAGACCCAGTACTTC.

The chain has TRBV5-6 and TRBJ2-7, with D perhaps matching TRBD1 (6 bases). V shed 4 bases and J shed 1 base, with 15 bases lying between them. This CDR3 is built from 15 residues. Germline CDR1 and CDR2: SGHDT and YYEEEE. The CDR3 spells CASSTWGRGSYEQYF. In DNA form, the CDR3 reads TGTGCCAGCAGCACGTGGGGAAGGGGGTCCTACGAGCAGTACTTC.

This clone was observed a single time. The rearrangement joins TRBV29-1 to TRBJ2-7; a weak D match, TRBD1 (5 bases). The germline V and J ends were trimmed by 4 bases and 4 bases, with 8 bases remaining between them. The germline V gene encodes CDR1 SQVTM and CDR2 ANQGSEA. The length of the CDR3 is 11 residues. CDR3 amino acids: CSVADSYEQYF. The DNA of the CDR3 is TGCAGCGTTGCTGACAGTTACGAGCAGTACTTC.

The CDR3 nucleotides are TGTGCCAGTAGGGAAACAGGGGGCGCGGCTGGAAACACCATATATTTT. Amino acids: CASRETGGAAGNTIYF. The chain carries TRBV19 and TRBJ1-3; 9 nucleotides agree with TRBD1. From germline, CDR1 is LNHDA and CDR2 SQIVND (reference sequence). The CDR3 loop spans 16 amino acids. Unmatched junction bases numbered 8, after V lost 6 bases and J lost 2 bases.

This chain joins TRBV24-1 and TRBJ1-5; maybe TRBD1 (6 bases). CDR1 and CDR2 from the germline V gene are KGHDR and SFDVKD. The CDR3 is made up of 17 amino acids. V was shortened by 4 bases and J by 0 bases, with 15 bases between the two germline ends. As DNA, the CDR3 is TGTGCCACCAGTGACTCGTTAACAGGGTATAGCAATCAGCCCCAGCATTTT. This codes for CATSDSLTGYSNQPQHF.

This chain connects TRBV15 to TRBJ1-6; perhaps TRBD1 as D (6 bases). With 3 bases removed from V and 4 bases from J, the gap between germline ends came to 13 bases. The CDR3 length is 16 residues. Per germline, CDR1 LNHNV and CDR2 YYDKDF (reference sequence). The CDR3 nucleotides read TGTGCCACCAGCAGTGGGGCGACAGGATATAATTCACCCCTCCACTTT. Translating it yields CATSSGATGYNSPLHF.

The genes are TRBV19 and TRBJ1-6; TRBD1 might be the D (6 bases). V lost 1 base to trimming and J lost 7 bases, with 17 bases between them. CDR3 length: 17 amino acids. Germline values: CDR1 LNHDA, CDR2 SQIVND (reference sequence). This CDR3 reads CASSIAAGDMANSPLHF. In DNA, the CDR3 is TGTGCCAGTAGTATAGCCGCGGGGGACATGGCGAATTCACCCCTCCACTTT.

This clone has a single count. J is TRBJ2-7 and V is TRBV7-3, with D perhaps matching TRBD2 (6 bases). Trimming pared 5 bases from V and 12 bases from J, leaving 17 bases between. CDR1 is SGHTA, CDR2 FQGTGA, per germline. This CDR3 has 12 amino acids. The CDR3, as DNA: TGTGCCAGCAGCCCGAACGGGGGTGGTGGGTACTTC. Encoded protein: CASSPNGGGGYF. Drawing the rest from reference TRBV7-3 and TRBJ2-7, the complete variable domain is GAGVSQTPSNKVTEKGKYVELRCDPISGHTALYWYRQSLGQGPEFLIYFQGTGAADDSGLPNDRFFAVRPEGSVSTLKIQRTERGDSAVYLCASSPNGGGGYFGPGTRLTVT.

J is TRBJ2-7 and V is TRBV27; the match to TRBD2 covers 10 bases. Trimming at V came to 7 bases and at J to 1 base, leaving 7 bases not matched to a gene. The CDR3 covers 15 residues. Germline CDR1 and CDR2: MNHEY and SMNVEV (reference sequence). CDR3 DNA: TGTGCCAGCAAGATCGGACTAGCGGCTTCCTACGAGCAGTACTTC. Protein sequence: CASKIGLAASYEQYF.

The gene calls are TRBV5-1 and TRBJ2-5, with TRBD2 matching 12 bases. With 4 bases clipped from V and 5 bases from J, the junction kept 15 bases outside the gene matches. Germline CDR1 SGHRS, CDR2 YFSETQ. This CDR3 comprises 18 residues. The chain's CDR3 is CASSALLLLAGGWETQYF. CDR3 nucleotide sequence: TGCGCCAGCAGCGCACTACTGTTACTAGCGGGGGGCTGGGAGACCCAGTACTTC.

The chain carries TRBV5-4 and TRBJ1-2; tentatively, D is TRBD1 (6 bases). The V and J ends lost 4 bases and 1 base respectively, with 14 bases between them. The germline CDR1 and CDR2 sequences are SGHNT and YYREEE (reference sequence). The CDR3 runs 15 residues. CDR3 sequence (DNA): TGTGCCAGCAGCCCTCGACAGGCCGTTAACTATGGCTACACCTTC. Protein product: CASSPRQAVNYGYTF. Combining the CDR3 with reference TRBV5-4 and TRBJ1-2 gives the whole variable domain ETGVTQSPTHLIKTRGQQVTLRCSSQSGHNTVSWYQQALGQGPQFIFQYYREEENGRGNFPPRFSGLQFPNYSSELNVNALELDDSALYLCASSPRQAVNYGYTFGSGTRLTVV.

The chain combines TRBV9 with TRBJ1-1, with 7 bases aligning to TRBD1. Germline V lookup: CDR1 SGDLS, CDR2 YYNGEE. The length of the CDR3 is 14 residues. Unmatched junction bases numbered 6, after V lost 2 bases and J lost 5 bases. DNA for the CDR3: TGTGCCAGCAGCGTTCTAGCCAGGGGGACTGAAGCTTTCTTT. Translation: CASSVLARGTEAFF.

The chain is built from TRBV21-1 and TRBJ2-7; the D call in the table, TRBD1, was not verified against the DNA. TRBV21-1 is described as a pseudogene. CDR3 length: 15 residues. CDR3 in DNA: TGTGCCAGCAGCAAAGGGACAGCTTCCTCCTACGAGCAGTACTTC. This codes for CASSKGTASSYEQYF.

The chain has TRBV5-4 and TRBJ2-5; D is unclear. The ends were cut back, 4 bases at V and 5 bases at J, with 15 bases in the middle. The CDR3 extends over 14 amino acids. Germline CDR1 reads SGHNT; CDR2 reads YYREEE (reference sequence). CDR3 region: CASSRDPTEETQYF. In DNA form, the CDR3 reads TGTGCCAGCAGCCGAGACCCCACGGAGGAGACCCAGTACTTC.

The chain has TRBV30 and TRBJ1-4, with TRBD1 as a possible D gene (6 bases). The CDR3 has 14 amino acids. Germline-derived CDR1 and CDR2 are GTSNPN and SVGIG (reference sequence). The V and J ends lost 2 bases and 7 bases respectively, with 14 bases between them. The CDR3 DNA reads TGTGCCTGGAGTCAATCAGGGGTGGTTGAAAAACTGTTTTTT. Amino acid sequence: CAWSQSGVVEKLFF.

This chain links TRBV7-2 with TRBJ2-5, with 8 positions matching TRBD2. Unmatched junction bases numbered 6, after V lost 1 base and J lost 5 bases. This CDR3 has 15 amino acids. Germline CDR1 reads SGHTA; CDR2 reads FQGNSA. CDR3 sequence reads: CASSLVGRGVETQYF. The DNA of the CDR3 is TGTGCCAGCAGCTTAGTAGGGCGGGGGGTTGAGACCCAGTACTTC. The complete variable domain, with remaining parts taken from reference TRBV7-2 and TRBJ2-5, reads GAGVSQSPSNKVTEKGKDVELRCDPISGHTALYWYRQSLGQGLEFLIYFQGNSAPDKSGLPSDRFSAERTGGSVSTLTIQRTQQEDSAVYLCASSLVGRGVETQYFGPGTRLLVL.

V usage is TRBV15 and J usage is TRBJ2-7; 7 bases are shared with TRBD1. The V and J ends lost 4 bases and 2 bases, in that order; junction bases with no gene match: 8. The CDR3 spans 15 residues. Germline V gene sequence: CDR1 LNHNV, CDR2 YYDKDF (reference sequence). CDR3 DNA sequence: TGTGCCACCAGCAACACCGGGACAGAGGCCTACGAGCAGTACTTC. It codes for CATSNTGTEAYEQYF.